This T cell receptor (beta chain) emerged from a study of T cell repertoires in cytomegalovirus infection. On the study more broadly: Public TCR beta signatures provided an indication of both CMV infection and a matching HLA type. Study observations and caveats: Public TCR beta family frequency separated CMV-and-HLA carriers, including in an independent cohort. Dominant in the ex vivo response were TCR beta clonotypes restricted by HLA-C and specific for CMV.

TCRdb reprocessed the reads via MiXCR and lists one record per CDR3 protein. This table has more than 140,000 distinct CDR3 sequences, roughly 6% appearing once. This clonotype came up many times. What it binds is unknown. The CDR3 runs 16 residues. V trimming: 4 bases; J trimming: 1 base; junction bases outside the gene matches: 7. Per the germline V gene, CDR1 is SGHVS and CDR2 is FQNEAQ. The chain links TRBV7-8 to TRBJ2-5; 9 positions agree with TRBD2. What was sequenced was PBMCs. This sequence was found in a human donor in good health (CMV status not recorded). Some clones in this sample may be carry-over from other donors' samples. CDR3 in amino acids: CASSYRSGGAQETQYF. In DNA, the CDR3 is TGTGCCAGCAGCTACCGTAGCGGGGGAGCCCAAGAGACCCAGTACTTC.